This T cell receptor (beta chain) was profiled in a study of shared clonotypes between healthy human individuals. In the source study's methods: In the immunoSEQ data, sequences were junction-only and lacked quality scores, so filtering differed. Assay used: immunoSEQ multiplex PCR; TCRdb lists only in-frame clones, some missing. The V and J calls and clone size were taken over from that table, and D and trimming were inferred from the DNA. This sample has about 510,000 clones, with about four fifths found just once. Sequenced input: PBMCs. The receptor was derived from a woman in her 40s in good health. Some clones in this sample may be carry-over from other donors' samples.

The CDR3: CASRKGLAGGFEQYF. The CDR3 DNA sequence: TGTGCCAGCCGTAAGGGACTAGCGGGAGGGTTCGAGCAGTACTTC. The rearrangement links TRBV27 to TRBJ2-7; the match to TRBD2 covers 16 bases. V shed 8 bases, J shed 6 bases, and the junction held 7 bases outside the gene matches. Germline V CDR1 and CDR2: MNHEY, SMNVEV (reference sequence). CDR3 length equals 15 residues.